One sample yielded the 3 T cell receptor beta chains listed below, sequenced in a study of blood T cell repertoires in COVID-19. Libraries were prepared by immunoSEQ multiplex PCR; TCRdb keeps only in-frame clonotypes and omits some of them. The sample shows roughly 260,000 clones, about nine tenths of them seen only once. Sequences were obtained from PBMCs or T cells enriched from blood (not recorded which). The receptors come from a woman in her thirties with acute COVID-19.

The rearrangement uses TRBV11-2 and TRBJ1-6, with 9 bases lining up with TRBD1. The CDR3 has 15 amino acids. Germline trimming cut 5 bases from V and 9 bases from J; bases unmatched to any gene: 8. Germline assignment: CDR1 SGHAT and CDR2 FQNNGV. The CDR3 spells CASSQATGGSSPLHF. Written as DNA, the CDR3 is TGTGCCAGCAGCCAAGCGACAGGGGGAAGTTCACCCCTCCACTTT.

This sequence joins TRBV28 and TRBJ2-2; TRBD1 is a possible D gene (5 bases). V was trimmed by 1 base and J by 6 bases, leaving 6 bases between them. Germline CDR1 and CDR2: MDHEN and SYDVKM. The CDR3 has 13 residues. The DNA of the CDR3 is TGTGCCAGCAGTTTATTGGGGCCCGGGGAGCTGTTTTTT. Amino acids: CASSLLGPGELFF.

This clone was seen just once. CDR3 in amino acids: CTSSQVRGSNYEQYF. In DNA form, the CDR3 reads TGCACCAGCAGCCAAGTTCGGGGGAGTAACTACGAGCAGTACTTC. The V and J genes are TRBV1 and TRBJ2-7; whether TRBD2, the table's D call, matches the DNA was not checked. TRBV1 is tagged as a pseudogene. The CDR3 spans 15 residues.